Each of the 29 T cell receptor beta chains below was sequenced from the same sample in a study of T cell responses to AZD1222 COVID-19 vaccine (TCRdb year 2021). Libraries were built with the immunoSEQ multiplex PCR assay. TCRdb holds this immuneACCESS table with in-frame rearrangements only. Some clones are missing; in checked studies, unresolved V genes explain under half, and the rest has no known cause. The sample records 110,000 to 150,000 clones, 92% of which are singletons. The top ten clonotypes cover around 3.5% of the sample. The sample's time point label is to be understood as: about 28 days (+/-7) after the second vaccine dose. The source was peripheral blood, collected 28 days after the second AZD1222 dose. These receptor sequences come from an adult who received the AZD1222 COVID-19 vaccine.

The rearrangement joins TRBV5-1 to TRBJ1-1; D might be TRBD1 (5 bases). CDR1 is SGHRS, CDR2 YFSETQ, per germline. V lost 0 bases to trimming and J lost 7 bases, with 16 bases between them. This CDR3 is built from 15 residues. CDR3 bases: TGCGCCAGCAGCTTGGAGTCCAGGGCGAGGGGTGAAGCTTTCTTT. Its protein is CASSLESRARGEAFF.

V is TRBV19 and J is TRBJ2-2; TRBD1 is a possible D gene (5 bases). Germline V lookup: CDR1 LNHDA, CDR2 SQIVND (reference sequence). Trimming shortened V by 7 bases and J by 3 bases, and 15 bases separated the two germline ends. The CDR3 covers 15 residues. The chain's CDR3 is CASTNQGMDTGELFF. The CDR3 nucleotides are TGTGCCAGTACCAACCAGGGAATGGACACCGGGGAGCTGTTTTTT.

The rearrangement links TRBV4-3 to TRBJ2-7; D is ambiguous. V was cut by 4 bases and J by 0 bases, with 13 bases left in between. CDR1 is LGHNA, CDR2 YSLEER, per germline. CDR3 length: 15 residues. CDR3 residues: CASSPSQASSYEQYF. The CDR3 DNA sequence: TGCGCCAGCAGCCCCTCTCAGGCGTCCTCCTACGAGCAGTACTTC.

The gene calls are TRBV19 and TRBJ1-1, with D unclear. Trimming took off 3 bases at V and 4 bases at J, with 12 bases between the two ends. CDR3 length: 14 amino acids. In germline, CDR1 is LNHDA, CDR2 SQIVND (reference sequence). The CDR3 region is CASSILGPGTEAFF. Here the CDR3 DNA reads TGTGCCAGTAGTATTTTGGGCCCGGGCACTGAAGCTTTCTTT.

V is TRBV5-1 and J is TRBJ1-2; 10 bases are a match to TRBD1. J was trimmed by 5 bases and V by 0 bases; bases with no gene match: 1. The V gene's germline CDR1 is SGHRS and CDR2 YFSETQ. The CDR3 is made up of 14 amino acids. The chain's CDR3 is CASSLGTGGYGYTF. The CDR3 bases are TGCGCCAGCAGCTTGGGGACAGGGGGTTATGGCTACACCTTC.

This clone was recorded once. The chain is built from TRBV27 and TRBJ2-3; D might be TRBD1 (6 bases). Between the trimmed V and J ends, which lost 5 bases and 0 bases, there was a span of 12 bases. The CDR3 runs 15 residues. From germline, CDR1 is MNHEY and CDR2 SMNVEV (reference sequence). The CDR3 is CASSPQGTSTDTQYF. DNA of the CDR3: TGTGCCAGCAGTCCACAGGGTACGAGCACAGATACGCAGTATTTT.

This clone was seen a single time. CDR3 in amino acids: CASSYYGRANTGELFF. In DNA, the CDR3 is TGTGCCAGCAGTTATTACGGGAGGGCAAACACCGGGGAGCTGTTTTTT. This chain uses TRBV6-2 or TRBV6-3 with TRBJ2-2; 8 bases are a match to TRBD2. V lost 3 bases to trimming and J lost 2 bases; unmatched junction nucleotides: 5. There are 16 residues in the CDR3. CDR1 is MNHEY and CDR2 is SVGEGT in the germline V gene.

The gene calls are TRBV4-2 and TRBJ2-1, with 12 bases fitting TRBD2. The CDR3 totals 17 residues. The germline gives CDR1 LGHNA, CDR2 YNFKEQ. The junction had 10 bases not matched to a gene; V was cut back by 2 bases and J by 8 bases. The CDR3 is CASSQLARTSGNHEQFF. In DNA form, the CDR3 reads TGTGCCAGCAGCCAATTGGCGAGGACTAGCGGGAACCATGAGCAGTTCTTC.

This chain links TRBV6-2 or TRBV6-3 with TRBJ1-5; D gene uncertain. V lost 4 bases and J lost 4, with 14 bases in between. The V gene's germline CDR1 is MNHEY and CDR2 SVGEGT. CDR3 length: 15 amino acids. DNA for the CDR3: TGTGCCAGCAGTTTTCGGATGGAGCGTAATCAGCCCCAGCATTTT. Translated, it gives CASSFRMERNQPQHF.

The chain employs TRBV19 and TRBJ1-5, with a weak D call TRBD1 (6 bases). Germline CDR1 is LNHDA and CDR2 is SQIVND (reference sequence). The CDR3 covers 14 residues. Trimming removed 5 bases at V and 5 bases at J, with 13 bases between. CDR3 nucleotide sequence: TGTGCCAGTAGTCGCAACCAGGGGCATCAGCCCCAGCATTTT. It translates to CASSRNQGHQPQHF.

This clone turned up a few times. An end of the junction does not agree with germline; a read error may underlie this. V usage is TRBV7-9 and J usage is TRBJ2-5; 10 nucleotides match TRBD2. This CDR3 is built from 13 residues. The germline CDR1 and CDR2 sequences are SEHNR and FQNEAQ (reference sequence). CDR3 sequence reads: CASSIAGGETQYF. The CDR3 DNA sequence: TGTGCCAGCAGCATAGCGGGAGGAGAGACCCAGTACTTC.

This chain uses TRBV19 with TRBJ1-2; D remains unclear. The CDR3 runs to 14 residues. CDR1 and CDR2 (germline): LNHDA, SQIVND (reference sequence). Trimming pared 5 bases from V and 0 bases from J, leaving 10 bases between. CDR3 residues: CASSVFGTNYGYTF. CDR3 DNA sequence: TGTGCCAGTAGTGTCTTCGGTACTAACTATGGCTACACCTTC.

This sequence joins TRBV4-3 and TRBJ1-1; 8 nucleotides line up with TRBD1. After removal of 1 base from V and 3 bases from J, the junction contained 7 bases not matched to a gene. Per the germline V gene, CDR1 is LGHNA and CDR2 is YSLEER. There are 16 residues in the CDR3. CDR3 sequence: CASSQAADRAYTEAFF. CDR3 nucleotide sequence: TGCGCCAGCAGCCAAGCTGCGGACAGGGCTTACACTGAAGCTTTCTTT.

A single count supports this clone. J is TRBJ2-7 and V is TRBV7-9; D may be TRBD2 (5 bases). The CDR3 runs to 13 residues. V was shortened by 5 bases and J by 9 bases, with 17 bases between the two germline ends. Per the germline V gene, CDR1 is SEHNR and CDR2 is FQNEAQ (reference sequence). The CDR3 nucleotides are TGTGCCAGCAGCCGTGGGTCCGGGGATGTGCAGTACTTC. It encodes CASSRGSGDVQYF.

V gene TRBV10-2 combines with J gene TRBJ1-5; TRBD1 matches at 8 bases. Germline CDR1 WSHSY, CDR2 SAAADI. This CDR3 has 17 residues. The V and J ends lost 2 bases and 3 bases, in that order; junction bases with no gene match: 9. For the CDR3, the DNA is TGCGCCAGCAGTGAGGCAGGGGGCCGGAGGATCAATCAGCCCCAGCATTTT. Amino acid sequence: CASSEAGGRRINQPQHF.

This clone was detected only once. V is TRBV6-2 or TRBV6-3 and J is TRBJ2-1, with D tentatively TRBD2 (6 bases). The CDR3 is made up of 13 amino acids. The V and J ends lost 6 bases and 6 bases respectively, with 12 bases between them. From germline, CDR1 is MNHEY and CDR2 SVGEGT. The CDR3 reads CASSGGSPNEQFF. Here the CDR3 DNA reads TGTGCCAGCAGCGGGGGTAGCCCCAATGAGCAGTTCTTC.

This clone was counted a single time. The V and J genes are TRBV5-1 and TRBJ2-5, with a possible D match to TRBD2 (5 bases). The CDR3 is made up of 13 amino acids. Looked up from germline, CDR1 is SGHRS and CDR2 is YFSETQ. The germline V and J ends were trimmed by 3 bases and 3 bases, with 9 bases remaining between them. The CDR3 region is CASSSAAEETQYF. The CDR3, as DNA: TGCGCCAGCAGCTCCGCAGCGGAAGAGACCCAGTACTTC.

Here the CDR3 reads CASSIRPVSTDTQYF. Written as DNA, the CDR3 is TGTGCCAGTAGTATACGGCCCGTTAGCACAGATACGCAGTATTTT. This chain uses TRBV19 with TRBJ2-3, with D unresolved. CDR3 length equals 15 residues. Trimming pared 2 bases from V and 0 bases from J, leaving 9 bases between. CDR1 and CDR2 from the germline V gene are LNHDA and SQIVND (reference sequence).

This chain joins TRBV5-4 and TRBJ1-1; 9 bases match TRBD1. CDR1 is SGHNT, CDR2 YYREEE, per germline (reference sequence). Trimming took 4 bases from V and 2 from J; bases not matched to a gene: 3. CDR3 length: 14 amino acids. The DNA of the CDR3 is TGTGCCAGCAGCACGACAGGGGGAAACACTGAAGCTTTCTTT. Translating it yields CASSTTGGNTEAFF.

This chain joins TRBV19 and TRBJ2-2; possibly TRBD1 for D (6 bases). V lost 2 bases to trimming and J lost 7 bases, with 11 bases between them. This CDR3 has 14 amino acids. Germline V CDR1 and CDR2: LNHDA, SQIVND (reference sequence). The CDR3 sequence: CASSITGPGGELFF. CDR3 in DNA: TGTGCCAGTAGTATAACAGGGCCGGGCGGGGAGCTGTTTTTT. The entire variable domain, with the rest obtained from reference TRBV19 and TRBJ2-2, is as follows: DGGITQSPKYLFRKEGQNVTLSCEQNLNHDAMYWYRQDPGQGLRLIYYSQIVNDFQKGDIAEGYSVSREKKESFPLTVTSAQKNPTAFYLCASSITGPGGELFFGEGSRLTVL.

The V gene is TRBV3-1 (or the pseudogene TRBV3-2), the J gene TRBJ2-7; 12 positions match TRBD2. CDR3 length: 16 amino acids. The germline V gene encodes CDR1 LGHDT and CDR2 YNNKEL (reference sequence). With V trimmed by 4 bases and J by 0 bases, 4 bases remained unmatched. As DNA, the CDR3 is TGTGCCAGCAGCCTAAGGACTAGCGGGACCTCCTACGAGCAGTACTTC. This translates into CASSLRTSGTSYEQYF.

V is TRBV19 and J is TRBJ1-1; D perhaps matches TRBD1 (6 bases). Germline assignment: CDR1 LNHDA and CDR2 SQIVND (reference sequence). This CDR3 contains 15 residues. V was shortened by 6 bases and J by 10 bases, with 24 bases between the two germline ends. CDR3 nucleotide sequence: TGTGCCAGTAGGCCGGACAGTCGGGGGATTCTGGGAGCTTTCTTT. This codes for CASRPDSRGILGAFF.

The chain employs TRBV27 and TRBJ1-5, with D possibly TRBD1 on 6 matching bases. Germline CDR1 MNHEY, CDR2 SMNVEV (reference sequence). The ends were cut back, 8 bases at V and 2 bases at J, with 13 bases in the middle. The CDR3 has 14 amino acids. CDR3 amino acids: CASGKNRGNQPQHF. In nucleotides, the CDR3 is TGTGCCAGCGGAAAAAACAGGGGCAATCAGCCCCAGCATTTT.

This rearrangement joins TRBV10-3 to TRBJ1-2; D ambiguous. Germline V gene sequence: CDR1 ENHRY, CDR2 SYGVKD. This CDR3 contains 11 residues. Trimming cost V 11 bases and J 8 bases, with 15 bases left between them. Here the CDR3 reads CAASGRRGYTF. CDR3 nucleotides: TGTGCCGCTAGTGGGCGGCGGGGCTACACCTTC.

A note on this clone: Additional DNA sequences in this sample encode the identical CDR3. The V call is TRBV7-9, the J call TRBJ2-7; D is undetermined. The V gene's germline CDR1 is SEHNR and CDR2 FQNEAQ (reference sequence). V gave up 0 bases and J gave up 6 bases, with 3 bases separating them. This CDR3 has 11 amino acids. CDR3 nucleotide sequence: TGTGCCAGCAGCTTAGCGGGCGAGCAGTACTTC. Protein: CASSLAGEQYF. The variable domain in full, with the rest retrieved from reference TRBV7-9 and TRBJ2-7, is DTGVSQNPRHKITKRGQNVTFRCDPISEHNRLYWYRQTLGQGPEFLTYFQNEAQLEKSRLLSDRFSAERPKGSFSTLEIQRTEQGDSAMYLCASSLAGEQYFGPGTRLTVT.

The rearrangement joins TRBV9 to TRBJ2-3; D is possibly TRBD2 (6 bases). Trimming removed 3 bases at V and 5 bases at J, with 22 bases between. The CDR3 is made up of 17 amino acids. Looked up from germline, CDR1 is SGDLS and CDR2 is YYNGEE. CDR3 nucleotides: TGTGCCAGCAGCGCTTCTCCGGGACTCCCGATCGGAGATACGCAGTATTTT. Translated, it gives CASSASPGLPIGDTQYF.

The V gene is TRBV5-8, the J gene TRBJ1-2; 9 bases line up with TRBD1. The CDR3 contains 13 residues. With V trimmed by 4 bases and J by 4 bases, 2 bases remained unmatched. Looked up from germline, CDR1 is SGHTS and CDR2 is YDEGEE. CDR3 amino acids: CASSPGQGYGYTF. The CDR3 DNA sequence: TGTGCCAGCAGCCCGGGACAGGGCTATGGCTACACCTTC. Full variable domain (outside the CDR3, taken from reference TRBV5-8 and TRBJ1-2): EAGVTQSPTHLIKTRGQQATLRCSPISGHTSVYWYQQALGLGLQFLLWYDEGEERNRGNFPPRFSGRQFPNYSSELNVNALELEDSALYLCASSPGQGYGYTFGSGTRLTVV.

The rearrangement uses TRBV28 and TRBJ2-5, with D hard to call. V was cut by 5 bases and J by 5 bases, with 9 bases left in between. The CDR3 has 12 amino acids. Germline CDR1 and CDR2: MDHEN and SYDVKM. The CDR3 here is CASSPRRETQYF. The CDR3 DNA sequence: TGTGCCAGCAGTCCCCGCCGGGAGACCCAGTACTTC.

DNA for the CDR3: TGTGCCAGCAGTTTCAGGGGGTTGGCCGGGGAGCTGTTTTTT. It specifies CASSFRGLAGELFF. The chain has TRBV28 and TRBJ2-2; 7 bases are shared with TRBD1. Germline V gene lookup returns CDR1 MDHEN and CDR2 SYDVKM. This CDR3 is 14 amino acids long. V shed 3 bases and J 6 bases; nucleotides not matched to a gene: 4.